The following is a T cell receptor beta chain sequence with its context. Its antigen is currently not known. Per-nucleotide qualities are absent, and no much larger clonotype sits a single base away. Participants in the prospective study were enrolled through a virtual design, were aged roughly 18 to 90 years, and lived in roughly 24 United States geographic areas. To assign participants to cohorts, the prospective study relied on clinical history that participants themselves reported in a screening survey and a study questionnaire. Each participant in the prospective study had whole blood, serum and a nasopharyngeal or oropharyngeal swab collected by mobile phlebotomists. Additional blood draws and questionnaires over a 2-month period could optionally be provided by prospective study participants. Prospective study blood samples were shipped either frozen or at room temperature before DNA extraction.

The entry originates in a study of blood T cell repertoires in COVID-19 (dated by TCRdb to the early 2020s). In the study overall: Collaborator samples came from the United States, Italy and Spain and covered acute and convalescent phases of COVID-19. The prospective study material was composed of cDNA or gDNA derived from T cells, B-cell-depleted T cells, or PBMCs. A de-identified subject ID, COVID-19 status, age in years and sex were almost always included in the sample metadata. Where available, HLA class I and class II types were taken from metadata supplied by the sample provider and were not determined by assay-based typing. The repertoires were released in a freely available public database intended as a resource for research on the immune response to SARS-CoV-2. Samples were obtained from the ongoing ImmuneRACE study (first 160 participants) and from over 1,000 subjects provided by 6 global collaborators. The dataset comprised deeply sampled blood TCRbeta repertoires from subjects exposed to, actively infected with, or recovered from COVID-19. Findings and caveats that apply to the study as a whole: Clinical and demographic metadata were provided uncurated, with the amount varying by source and participant.

The immunoSEQ Assay, a bias-controlled multiplex PCR, was used to amplify TCRbeta CDR3 regions from genomic DNA. As for the original processing: The number of nucleated cells in each sample was estimated from the amplification of reference gene primers within the assay. Sequence reads were collapsed and filtered to measure the absolute abundance of every unique TCRbeta CDR3 rearrangement. For each sample, productive Simpson clonality was calculated as the square root of Simpson's diversity index across productive rearrangements. TCRdb limited this immuneACCESS table to in-frame rearrangements with V and J called. A share of clones is missing; checked studies link under half to unresolved V genes, and the rest is unexplained. That table gives V, J and clone size, and the DNA gave D and trimming. Present in this sample are about 220,000 clones, around 86% of which were seen just once. Over 3% of the sample is in the top ten clones.

V was cut back by 3 bases and J by 7 bases, leaving a gap of 7 bases between them. CDR3 length: 12 amino acids, cysteine to phenylalanine. Only the CDR3 portion is preserved as DNA: 36 bases, with reading frame beginning at the first base. From a lookup of the germline V gene, CDR1 and CDR2 are MNHNS and SASEGT. The receptor was derived from a woman aged 40 to 50 with acute COVID-19. The chain joins TRBV6-1 to TRBJ1-3, with the D gene not confidently named. The sequenced sample was PBMCs or T cells enriched from blood (not recorded which). The CDR3 amino acid sequence is: CASSDLSNTIYF. The DNA reads as follows: TGTGCCAGCAGTGATCTCTCCAACACCATATATTTT.